The 30 T cell receptor beta chains given below trace back to one sample, sequenced in a study of blood T cell repertoires in COVID-19. Sequencing used immunoSEQ multiplex PCR; TCRdb keeps in-frame clones, though not all of them. The sample holds approximately 63,000 clones, around four fifths seen once. Sample: peripheral blood. The receptor source for this set is a woman aged 70-85 years with acute or convalescent COVID-19.

This clone appeared a single time. The chain employs TRBV4-1 and TRBJ1-2; D uncertain. CDR3 length equals 15 residues. The germline V gene has CDR1 MGHRA and CDR2 YSYEKL. Trimming took 1 base from V and 0 from J, leaving 9 bases between them. CDR3 loop: CASSQAPTANYGYTF. Here the CDR3 DNA reads TGCGCCAGCAGCCAAGCTCCTACAGCTAACTATGGCTACACCTTC.

The V gene is TRBV5-1, the J gene TRBJ1-1; 8 bases match TRBD1. Looked up from germline, CDR1 is SGHRS and CDR2 is YFSETQ. This CDR3 has 14 amino acids. V shed 5 bases and J 1 base; nucleotides not matched to a gene: 4. The CDR3 reads CASRQQGANTEAFF. As DNA, the CDR3 is TGCGCCAGCAGACAGCAGGGGGCGAACACTGAAGCTTTCTTT.

The chain joins TRBV6-1 to TRBJ1-1, with unresolved D. The V end lost 2 bases, the J end lost 0 bases, and 7 bases lay between the germline ends. The CDR3 spans 14 residues. The V gene's germline CDR1 is MNHNS and CDR2 SASEGT. CDR3 sequence (DNA): TGTGCCAGCAGTGAAAAATCGGTGAACACTGAAGCTTTCTTT. Residues: CASSEKSVNTEAFF.

CDR3 in DNA: TGCGCCAGCAGCTTCCCCGGGACAGGGGGCGGCACTTTCTTT. The encoded protein is CASSFPGTGGGTFF. The gene calls are TRBV5-1 and TRBJ1-1; TRBD1 aligns across 12 bases. Looked up from germline, CDR1 is SGHRS and CDR2 is YFSETQ. The CDR3 has 14 residues. V shed 2 bases, J shed 12 bases, and the junction held 8 bases outside the gene matches.

The chain couples TRBV2 to TRBJ2-7; D remains ambiguous. Looked up from germline, CDR1 is SNHLY and CDR2 is FYNNEI. This CDR3 spans 12 amino acids. The V and J ends lost 4 bases and 7 bases respectively, with 11 bases between them. The CDR3 bases are TGTGCCAGCAGTGTGTTTGAGAGGGAGCAGTACTTC. Amino acids: CASSVFEREQYF.

The V call is TRBV6-1, the J call TRBJ2-7; no definite D call. Germline V lookup: CDR1 MNHNS, CDR2 SASEGT. Trimming stripped 1 base from V and 1 base from J, with 11 bases between. CDR3 length: 15 residues. As DNA, the CDR3 is TGTGCCAGCAGTGAAGAGTATGCGATGTCCTACGAGCAGTACTTC. As protein: CASSEEYAMSYEQYF.

This clone has only a few counts. The CDR3 loop is CASSGMGTDTQYF. CDR3 DNA sequence: TGTGCCAGCAGCGGGATGGGCACAGATACGCAGTATTTT. This chain uses TRBV6-5 with TRBJ2-3, with D possibly TRBD2 on 5 matching bases. This CDR3 is 13 amino acids long. From germline, CDR1 is MNHEY and CDR2 SVGAGI. With 6 bases removed from V and 1 base from J, the gap between germline ends came to 8 bases.

The chain recombines TRBV5-6 with TRBJ2-1; D unclear. This CDR3 is 16 amino acids long. Looked up from germline, CDR1 is SGHDT and CDR2 is YYEEEE. The ends were cut back, 2 bases at V and 0 bases at J, with 12 bases in the middle. This CDR3 is CASSFQVISSYNEQFF. The CDR3 coding sequence is TGTGCCAGCAGCTTTCAGGTTATCAGCTCCTACAATGAGCAGTTCTTC.

The chain carries TRBV7-2 and TRBJ1-1; D not resolved. Per germline, CDR1 SGHTA and CDR2 FQGNSA. Trimming pared 0 bases from V and 5 bases from J, leaving 16 bases between. The CDR3 totals 16 residues. The CDR3 spells CASSLAPGPSGTEAFF. DNA for the CDR3: TGTGCCAGCAGCTTAGCGCCTGGACCGTCGGGGACTGAAGCTTTCTTT.

The V call is TRBV3-1 (or the pseudogene TRBV3-2), the J call TRBJ2-3; perhaps TRBD2 as D (7 bases). This CDR3 has 14 amino acids. Trimming shortened V by 5 bases and J by 2 bases, and 11 bases separated the two germline ends. Germline values: CDR1 LGHDT, CDR2 YNNKEL (reference sequence). CDR3 nucleotide sequence: TGTGCCAGCAGCGTCCGGGGGGCCACAGATACGCAGTATTTT. It yields the protein CASSVRGATDTQYF.

V usage is TRBV4-1 and J usage is TRBJ1-3, with D possibly matching TRBD1 (6 bases). V lost 4 bases and J lost 1, with 8 bases in between. This CDR3 spans 14 amino acids. Germline-derived CDR1 and CDR2 are MGHRA and YSYEKL. CDR3 nucleotide sequence: TGCGCCAGCAGCCGAGGGGGATCTGGAAACACCATATATTTT. This gives the protein CASSRGGSGNTIYF.

Only one count was recorded for this clone. The chain recombines TRBV2 with TRBJ1-2, with D tentatively TRBD1 (5 bases). Trimming left V 5 bases short and J 7 bases short, with 14 bases between. Germline V gene data show CDR1 as SNHLY and CDR2 as FYNNEI. The CDR3 loop spans 13 amino acids. CDR3 protein: CASSRTEGVGYTF. In DNA, the CDR3 is TGTGCCAGCAGTCGAACAGAAGGGGTTGGCTACACCTTC.

As regards this clone: One end of the junction fails to match germline, which may point to a read error. The rearrangement joins TRBV7-7 to TRBJ2-3; 10 nucleotides line up with TRBD2. This CDR3 region has 16 residues. CDR1 and CDR2 (germline): SSHAT, FNYEAQ (reference sequence). The CDR3 protein is CASSSLAGGRHHTQYF. The DNA of the CDR3 is TGTGCTAGCAGCTCATTAGCGGGGGGCCGCCACCATACGCAGTATTTT.

This rearrangement joins TRBV6-5 to TRBJ2-6; tentatively, D is TRBD2 (5 bases). The germline CDR1 and CDR2 sequences are MNHEY and SVGAGI. The CDR3 is 15 residues long. Deletions cut 4 bases from V and 1 base from J, with 8 bases between. The CDR3 is CASSLGGSGANVLTF. For the CDR3, the DNA is TGTGCCAGCAGTTTAGGAGGATCTGGGGCCAACGTCCTGACTTTC.

This sequence joins TRBV5-1 and TRBJ1-3; D is uncertain. Germline V gene lookup returns CDR1 SGHRS and CDR2 YFSETQ. The ends were cut back, 0 bases at V and 6 bases at J, with 10 bases in the middle. The CDR3 covers 14 residues. The CDR3 protein is CASSLGSDSNTIYF. In nucleotides, the CDR3 is TGCGCCAGCAGCTTGGGTAGTGACTCAAACACCATATATTTT.

The J gene is TRBJ2-7, the V gene TRBV5-1; D is perhaps TRBD1 (7 bases). The germline V gene encodes CDR1 SGHRS and CDR2 YFSETQ. The CDR3 is 15 residues long. Trimming cost V 0 bases and J 2 bases, with 12 bases left between them. Here the CDR3 DNA reads TGCGCCAGCAGCTTGGAGGGCAGGGGGGCCTACGAGCAGTACTTC. Residues: CASSLEGRGAYEQYF.

The chain joins TRBV5-8 to TRBJ2-3; 10 bases align to TRBD1. V gave up 4 bases and J gave up 2 bases; unmatched junction bases: 4. Germline loops: CDR1 SGHTS, CDR2 YDEGEE. The CDR3 covers 15 residues. CDR3 loop: CASSKGQGFTDTQYF. The CDR3 nucleotides read TGTGCCAGCAGCAAGGGACAGGGGTTCACAGATACGCAGTATTTT.

CDR3 residues: CASSLAGTGNSPLHF. The CDR3 DNA is TGTGCCAGCAGCTTAGCAGGGACAGGGAATTCACCCCTCCACTTT. The gene calls are TRBV11-3 and TRBJ1-6; 9 positions match TRBD1. Germline CDR1 reads SGHNT; CDR2 reads YENEEA. Trimming removed 1 base from V and 7 bases from J; junction bases left unmatched: 2. The length of the CDR3 is 15 residues.

The J gene is TRBJ1-4, the V gene TRBV20-1; D is ambiguous. CDR1 and CDR2 from the germline V gene are DFQATT and SNEGSKA (reference sequence). The CDR3 consists of 11 residues. With 5 bases removed from V and 8 bases from J, the gap between germline ends came to 9 bases. The CDR3 DNA reads as TGCAGTGCTCCCGCGGTCGAAAAACTGTTTTTT. Protein sequence: CSAPAVEKLFF.

There are a few counts of this clone. The genes are TRBV19 and TRBJ1-1, with D perhaps TRBD1 (6 bases). The CDR3 runs to 14 residues. V was shortened by 5 bases and J by 4 bases, with 14 bases between the two germline ends. CDR1 is LNHDA and CDR2 is SQIVND in the germline V gene (reference sequence). The CDR3 DNA reads as TGTGCCAGTAGTGCTCGACAGGCGGGCACTGAAGCTTTCTTT. It yields the protein CASSARQAGTEAFF.

The chain links TRBV5-4 to TRBJ2-4, with 10 bases that match TRBD1. With V trimmed by 0 bases and J by 3 bases, 3 bases remained unmatched. The CDR3 spans 16 residues. Germline V CDR1 and CDR2: SGHNT, YYREEE (reference sequence). CDR3 loop: CASSLGQGAGKNIQYF. CDR3 DNA sequence: TGTGCCAGCAGCTTGGGACAGGGGGCCGGCAAAAACATTCAGTACTTC.

This chain connects TRBV5-4 to TRBJ2-6, with a tentative D call TRBD2 (5 bases). V lost 0 bases to trimming and J lost 0 bases, with 13 bases between them. This CDR3 spans 18 amino acids. The germline CDR1 and CDR2 sequences are SGHNT and YYREEE (reference sequence). The CDR3 region is CASSLGGPQISGANVLTF. CDR3 in DNA: TGTGCCAGCAGCTTGGGAGGGCCCCAGATCTCTGGGGCCAACGTCCTGACTTTC. Based on the CDR3 plus reference TRBV5-4 and TRBJ2-6, the full variable domain is ETGVTQSPTHLIKTRGQQVTLRCSSQSGHNTVSWYQQALGQGPQFIFQYYREEENGRGNFPPRFSGLQFPNYSSELNVNALELDDSALYLCASSLGGPQISGANVLTFGAGSRLTVL.

V usage is TRBV28 and J usage is TRBJ2-7, with 7 bases lining up with TRBD2. V trimming: 4 bases; J trimming: 1 base; junction bases outside the gene matches: 10. This CDR3 comprises 16 residues. CDR1 and CDR2 (germline): MDHEN, SYDVKM. This CDR3 is CASSSPGGEGSYEQYF. In nucleotides, the CDR3 is TGTGCCAGCAGTTCCCCTGGGGGGGAGGGATCCTACGAGCAGTACTTC.

This clone was observed a single time. The chain links TRBV2 to TRBJ2-3; 10 nucleotides match TRBD1. Germline V lookup: CDR1 SNHLY, CDR2 FYNNEI. V gave up 4 bases and J gave up 6 bases; unmatched junction bases: 4. The CDR3 length is 14 residues. CDR3 loop: CASSATGGGDTQYF. The CDR3 DNA reads as TGTGCCAGCAGTGCGACAGGGGGCGGCGATACGCAGTATTTT.

The chain joins TRBV4-1 to TRBJ1-4; TRBD1 matches at 9 bases. The ends lost 4 bases at V and 8 bases at J; junction bases unmatched: 14. Germline CDR1 is MGHRA and CDR2 is YSYEKL. This CDR3 spans 17 amino acids. CDR3 in DNA: TGCGCCAGCAGCCGGGTATATTTCGGGACAGGGTCCGAAAAACTGTTTTTT. Its protein product is CASSRVYFGTGSEKLFF.

This clone occurred once. The J gene is TRBJ2-3, the V gene TRBV7-2; D gene ambiguous. CDR1 is SGHTA, CDR2 FQGNSA, per germline. CDR3 length: 14 residues. The V end lost 1 base, the J end lost 2 bases, and 7 bases lay between the germline ends. CDR3: CASSLDQVTDTQYF. CDR3 DNA sequence: TGTGCCAGCAGCTTAGATCAGGTCACAGATACGCAGTATTTT.

The genes are TRBV7-7 and TRBJ2-1, with 7 nucleotides matching TRBD2. This CDR3 region has 15 residues. Looked up from germline, CDR1 is SSHAT and CDR2 is FNYEAQ (reference sequence). The V gene end was trimmed by 5 bases and the J gene end by 4 bases; junction bases not matched to a gene: 8. The DNA of the CDR3 is TGTGCCAGCAGCCTGTCTGGGGGGGGATACAATGAGCAGTTCTTC. Translated: CASSLSGGGYNEQFF.

The rearrangement uses TRBV5-6 and TRBJ1-2, with D perhaps TRBD1 (5 bases). Trimming removed 4 bases at V and 4 bases at J, with 14 bases between. The CDR3 extends over 14 amino acids. CDR1 is SGHDT and CDR2 is YYEEEE in the germline V gene. The CDR3 loop is CASSQNQGFYGYTF. CDR3 sequence (DNA): TGTGCCAGCAGCCAGAACCAGGGATTCTATGGCTACACCTTC.

V gene TRBV5-8 combines with J gene TRBJ1-1, with 7 nucleotides matching TRBD1. Germline CDR1 SGHTS, CDR2 YDEGEE. V lost 4 bases, J lost 6 bases, and 9 bases stayed unmatched. The CDR3 runs 14 residues. The CDR3 loop is CASSRRQGGAEAFF. The CDR3 DNA follows: TGTGCCAGCAGCCGGCGACAGGGTGGGGCTGAAGCTTTCTTT.

The rearrangement links TRBV2 to TRBJ2-1; 12 nucleotides match TRBD2. Germline-derived CDR1 and CDR2 are SNHLY and FYNNEI. CDR3 length: 14 amino acids. V gave up 6 bases and J gave up 3 bases; unmatched junction bases: 0. The CDR3 DNA follows: TGTGCCAGCAGGACTAGCGGGGGCTACAATGAGCAGTTCTTC. This encodes CASRTSGGYNEQFF.